This T cell receptor beta chain derives from a study of CD8 T cells in ankylosing spondylitis (dated by TCRdb to between 2016 and 2019). Broadly, across the study: To find TCR variants linked to disease, the study profiled T cell receptor beta repertoires in ankylosing spondylitis patients and healthy donors. In total, the full study cohort was made up of nearly 110 healthy donors and 25 ankylosing spondylitis patients. Samples of peripheral blood were taken, and for ankylosing spondylitis patients, synovial fluid was collected as well. Broad study findings and their caveats: Some of the motif variants had been reported before in the synovial fluid and blood of reactive arthritis patients, a finding that suggests common disease-initiation mechanisms. Significant enrichment of the disease-linked clones was reported in matched synovial fluid samples from ankylosing spondylitis patients. A TCR beta motif made up of several highly homologous amino acid variants appeared to be characteristic of blood from ankylosing spondylitis patients. In peripheral blood, the disease-linked clones were found at relatively low frequencies and had a CD8+ phenotype.

V is pruned by 5 bases and J by 4 bases, leaving 14 bases of the junction without a gene match. The germline V gene encodes CDR1 SGHAT and CDR2 FQNNGV. There are 18 amino acids in the CDR3, from cysteine to phenylalanine inclusive. Only the CDR3 portion is preserved as DNA: 54 bases, with reading frame beginning at the first base. TCRdb shows the sequencer as Illumina HiSeq 2500. Quantitative 5'-RACE with molecular barcodes was used to prepare TCR beta libraries. The study's own analysis went as follows. A new computational method, built on a probabilistic model of VDJ rearrangement, was used to identify disease-linked TCR variants. The public sequencing data were trimmed at Q25 with fastp and processed into clonotypes with MiXCR by TCRdb, which kept only in-frame beta chains. Each CDR3 protein gets just one entry, which takes the most common genes and DNA from the rows behind it. The V and J calls were determined by TCRdb, not by the authors. The sample table records roughly 700,000 distinct CDR3 sequences; around 19% of these occur just once. About 19% of the sample comes from the top ten.

For this clonotype: Its antigen is unknown. No much larger clone exists at a distance of one base, and base qualities are not known.

The chain is encoded by TRBV11-2 joined to TRBJ2-6, and 7 bases in between align with TRBD1. Sequencing used blood, either unsorted or a sorted T cell fraction (not recorded which). The TCR originated in a male donor with ankylosing spondylitis. Here the CDR3 is given as CASSARQGTNDGANVLTF. The DNA is as follows: TGTGCCAGCAGCGCAAGACAGGGCACCAACGACGGGGCCAACGTCCTGACTTTC.